Listed here is a single TCR beta chain. No antigen is known for it. Here immunoSEQ multiplex PCR was the method, and the copy in TCRdb shows in-frame clones only, minus some. The table includes millions of clones, about 95% detected once. Naive CD8 isolation took CD45RO-negative cells positively selected for CCR7 and excluded terminally differentiated effector memory CD45RA+ cells. Every donor was a Caucasian adult from Nashville, Tennessee. Per the germline V gene, CDR1 is SGHAT and CDR2 is FQNNGV. The V end lost 1 base, the J end lost 2 bases, and 12 bases lay between the germline ends. This CDR3 is 15 amino acids long. This record comes from a study of shared clonotypes between healthy human individuals. General observations from the study: On the whole, naive subsets had larger estimated richness than memory subsets had. Shared clonotypes across all four donors exceeded non-shared ones in generation probability.

The chain has TRBV11-2 and TRBJ2-7; D is ambiguous. The sequenced sample was naive CD8+ T cells sorted from blood. The TCR was taken from a man aged 18 to 30 in good health. Here the CDR3 DNA reads TGTGCCAGCAGCTTAGGTGTTGGAACTGCCTACGAGCAGTACTTC. It specifies CASSLGVGTAYEQYF.